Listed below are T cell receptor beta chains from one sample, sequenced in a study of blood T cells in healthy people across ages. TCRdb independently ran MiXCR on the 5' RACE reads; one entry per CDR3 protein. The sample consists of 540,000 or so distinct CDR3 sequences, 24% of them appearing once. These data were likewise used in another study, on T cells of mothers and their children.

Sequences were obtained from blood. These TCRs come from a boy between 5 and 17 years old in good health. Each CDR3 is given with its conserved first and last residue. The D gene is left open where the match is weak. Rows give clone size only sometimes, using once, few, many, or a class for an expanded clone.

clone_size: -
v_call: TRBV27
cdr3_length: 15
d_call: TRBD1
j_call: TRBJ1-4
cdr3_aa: CASSLGTGGEGKLFF
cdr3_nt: TGTGCCAGCAGTTTAGGGACAGGGGGCGAGGGAAAACTGTTTTTT

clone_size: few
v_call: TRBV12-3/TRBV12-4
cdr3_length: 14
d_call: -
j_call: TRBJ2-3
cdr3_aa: CASSLAAGTDTQYF
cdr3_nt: TGTGCCAGCAGTTTAGCGGCAGGCACAGATACGCAGTATTTT

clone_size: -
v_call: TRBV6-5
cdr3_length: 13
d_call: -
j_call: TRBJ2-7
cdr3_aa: CASSLRVMNEQYF
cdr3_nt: TGTGCCAGCAGCCTACGGGTTATGAACGAGCAGTACTTC

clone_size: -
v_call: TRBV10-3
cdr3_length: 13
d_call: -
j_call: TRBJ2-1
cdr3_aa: CAMAPGLSYEQFF
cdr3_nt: TGTGCCATGGCCCCGGGACTGAGCTACGAGCAGTTCTTC

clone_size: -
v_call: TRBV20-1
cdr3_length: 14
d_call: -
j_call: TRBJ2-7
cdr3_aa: CSAREQGSSYEQYF
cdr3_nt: TGCAGTGCTAGAGAGCAGGGGAGCTCCTACGAGCAGTACTTC

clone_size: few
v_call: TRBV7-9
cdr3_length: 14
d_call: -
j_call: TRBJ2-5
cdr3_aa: CASSQDILGETQYF
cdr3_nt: TGTGCCAGCAGCCAGGATATACTAGGAGAGACCCAGTACTTC

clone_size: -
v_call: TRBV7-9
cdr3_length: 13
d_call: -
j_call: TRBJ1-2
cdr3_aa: CASSLALAYGYTF
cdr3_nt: TGTGCCAGCAGCTTAGCTTTGGCCTATGGCTACACCTTC

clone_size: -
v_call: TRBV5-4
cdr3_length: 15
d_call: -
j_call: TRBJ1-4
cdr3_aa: CASSLEGAGEGKLFF
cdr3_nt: TGTGCCAGCAGCTTGGAAGGGGCAGGGGAGGGAAAACTGTTTTTT

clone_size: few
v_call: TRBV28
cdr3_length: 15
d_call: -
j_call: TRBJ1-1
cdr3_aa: CASSLPTSGRPEAFF
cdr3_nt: TGTGCCAGCAGTTTACCCACCTCGGGGAGACCTGAAGCTTTCTTT

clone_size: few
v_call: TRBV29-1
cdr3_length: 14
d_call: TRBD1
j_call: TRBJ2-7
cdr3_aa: CSVERDSNANEQYF
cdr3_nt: TGCAGCGTTGAACGGGACAGTAACGCCAACGAGCAGTACTTC

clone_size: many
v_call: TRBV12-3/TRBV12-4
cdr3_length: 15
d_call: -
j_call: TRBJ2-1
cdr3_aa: CASSLSPVSYNEQFF
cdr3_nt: TGTGCCAGCAGTTTATCCCCCGTCTCCTACAATGAGCAGTTCTTC

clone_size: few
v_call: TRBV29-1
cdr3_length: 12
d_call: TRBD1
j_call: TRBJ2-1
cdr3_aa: CSVYRGYNEQFF
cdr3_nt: TGCAGCGTCTACAGGGGATACAATGAGCAGTTCTTC

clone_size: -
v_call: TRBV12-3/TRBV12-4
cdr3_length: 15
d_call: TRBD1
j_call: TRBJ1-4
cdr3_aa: CASSSQGASNEKLFF
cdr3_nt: TGTGCCAGCAGTTCACAGGGGGCATCTAATGAAAAACTGTTTTTT

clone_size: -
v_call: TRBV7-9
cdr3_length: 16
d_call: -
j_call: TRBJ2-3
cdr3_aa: CASSLPPTGYTDTQYF
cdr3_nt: TGTGCCAGCAGCCTGCCCCCTACAGGTTACACAGATACGCAGTATTTT

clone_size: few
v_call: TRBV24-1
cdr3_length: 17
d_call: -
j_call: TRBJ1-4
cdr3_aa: CATSDSGQGATNEKLFF
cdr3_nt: TGTGCCACCAGTGATTCCGGGCAGGGTGCAACTAATGAAAAACTGTTTTTT

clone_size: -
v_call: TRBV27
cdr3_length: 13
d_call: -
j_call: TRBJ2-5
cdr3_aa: CASSPQLKETQYF
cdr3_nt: TGTGCCAGCAGTCCCCAATTAAAAGAGACCCAGTACTTC

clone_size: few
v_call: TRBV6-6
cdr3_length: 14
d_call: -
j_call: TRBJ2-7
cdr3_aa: CASSQLGTSHEQYF
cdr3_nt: TGTGCCAGCAGTCAACTGGGGACGTCCCACGAGCAGTACTTC

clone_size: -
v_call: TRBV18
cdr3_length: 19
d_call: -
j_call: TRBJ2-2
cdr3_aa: CASSPRVGRSSANTGELFF
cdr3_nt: TGTGCCAGCTCACCACGAGTCGGCAGATCATCCGCGAACACCGGGGAGCTGTTTTTT

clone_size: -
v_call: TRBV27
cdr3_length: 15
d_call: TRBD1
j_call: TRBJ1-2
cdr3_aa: CASRTQGATGYGYTF
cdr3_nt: TGTGCCAGCAGGACCCAGGGGGCTACAGGGTATGGCTACACCTTC

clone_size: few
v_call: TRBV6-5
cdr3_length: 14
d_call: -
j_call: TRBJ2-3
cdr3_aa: CATSYSAVTDTQYF
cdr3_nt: TGTGCCACCAGTTACTCGGCAGTCACAGATACGCAGTATTTT

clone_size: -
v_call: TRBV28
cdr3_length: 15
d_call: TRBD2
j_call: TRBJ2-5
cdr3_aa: CASSRGTSGTSEQYF
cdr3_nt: TGTGCCAGCAGTAGGGGGACTAGCGGGACCTCGGAGCAGTACTTC

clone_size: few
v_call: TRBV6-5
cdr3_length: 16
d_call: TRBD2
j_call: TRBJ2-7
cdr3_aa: CASSYLGLAGAHEQYF
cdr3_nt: TGTGCCAGCAGTTACCTCGGACTAGCGGGAGCCCACGAGCAGTACTTC

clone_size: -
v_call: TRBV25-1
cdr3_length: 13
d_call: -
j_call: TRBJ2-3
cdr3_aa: CARWGRVWATQYF
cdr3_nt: TGTGCCAGATGGGGCCGAGTTTGGGCTACGCAGTATTTT

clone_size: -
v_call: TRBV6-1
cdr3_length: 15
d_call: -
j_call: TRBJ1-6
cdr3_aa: CASSERPKGNSPLHF
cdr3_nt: TGTGCCAGCAGTGAAAGGCCCAAGGGTAATTCACCCCTCCACTTT

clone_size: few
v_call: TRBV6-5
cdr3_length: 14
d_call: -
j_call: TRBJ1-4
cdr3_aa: CASRSGSGSEKLFF
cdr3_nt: TGTGCCAGCAGGTCAGGTTCAGGGTCTGAAAAACTGTTTTTT

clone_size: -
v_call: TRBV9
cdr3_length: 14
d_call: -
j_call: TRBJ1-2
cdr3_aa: CASSVGGGDYGYTF
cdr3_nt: TGTGCCAGCAGCGTAGGTGGCGGTGACTATGGCTACACCTTC

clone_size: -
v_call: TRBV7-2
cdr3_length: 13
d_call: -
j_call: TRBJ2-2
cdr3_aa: CASSFAPSGELFF
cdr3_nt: TGTGCCAGCAGCTTTGCCCCGTCCGGGGAGCTGTTTTTT

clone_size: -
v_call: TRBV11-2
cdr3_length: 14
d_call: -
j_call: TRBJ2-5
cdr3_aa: CASSLVQGWETQYF
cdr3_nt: TGTGCCAGCAGCTTAGTCCAGGGCTGGGAGACCCAGTACTTC

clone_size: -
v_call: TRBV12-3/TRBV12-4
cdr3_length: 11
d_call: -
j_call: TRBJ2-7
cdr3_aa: CASRQGDEQYF
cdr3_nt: TGTGCCAGCAGGCAGGGAGACGAGCAGTACTTC

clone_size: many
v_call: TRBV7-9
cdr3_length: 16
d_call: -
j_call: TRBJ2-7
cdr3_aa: CASSGEGAVSSYEQYF
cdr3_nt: TGTGCCAGCAGCGGAGAGGGCGCGGTAAGCTCCTACGAGCAGTACTTC

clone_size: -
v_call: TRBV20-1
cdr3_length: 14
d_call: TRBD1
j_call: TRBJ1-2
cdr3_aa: CSARDRGTVYGYTF
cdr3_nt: TGCAGTGCTAGAGATCGCGGGACAGTCTATGGCTACACCTTC

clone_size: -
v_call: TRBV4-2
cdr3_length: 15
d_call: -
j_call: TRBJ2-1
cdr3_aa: CASSLQGTGYNEQFF
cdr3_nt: TGTGCCAGCAGCCTCCAAGGGACTGGCTACAATGAGCAGTTCTTC

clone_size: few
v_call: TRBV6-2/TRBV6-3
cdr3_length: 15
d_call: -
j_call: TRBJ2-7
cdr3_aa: CASSHRQGGGYEQYF
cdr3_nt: TGTGCCAGCAGTCACAGACAGGGAGGAGGCTACGAGCAGTACTTC

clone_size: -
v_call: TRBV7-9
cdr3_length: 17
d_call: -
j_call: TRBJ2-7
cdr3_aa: CASSSRPQGGRYYEQYF
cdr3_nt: TGTGCCAGCAGCTCTCGCCCCCAGGGGGGCAGGTACTACGAGCAGTACTTC

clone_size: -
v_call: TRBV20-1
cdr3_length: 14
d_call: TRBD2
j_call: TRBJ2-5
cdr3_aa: CSATLAGGGETQYF
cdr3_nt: TGCAGTGCTACCTTAGCGGGGGGAGGAGAGACCCAGTACTTC

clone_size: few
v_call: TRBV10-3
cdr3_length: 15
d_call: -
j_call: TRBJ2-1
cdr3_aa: CAISESLGGYNEQFF
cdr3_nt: TGTGCCATCAGTGAGTCATTAGGGGGCTACAATGAGCAGTTCTTC